The clone carrying this T cell receptor beta chain turned up a few times. What it recognizes is unknown. TCRdb passed the 5' RACE reads through MiXCR, listing each CDR3 protein once. Here the sample spans about 250,000 distinct CDR3 sequences, approximately 8.3% being singletons. This entry comes from a study of identical twins. Findings and limits, study-wide: Twin pairs' shared out-of-frame alpha sequences were enriched in low generation probability. Cord blood's abundant beta clonotypes had fewer insertions, unlike memory repertoires.

V shed 8 bases and J shed 2 bases, with 10 bases lying between them. The CDR3 runs 13 residues. The germline CDR1 and CDR2 sequences are MDHEN and SYDVKM. These data were also reused for a study on yellow fever vaccine responses in identical twins. That study adds: In identical twins, vaccine T cell responses appeared partly shared and partly individual.

This clonotype originated in a woman younger than 35 in good health. V usage is TRBV28 and J usage is TRBJ2-1; D not resolved. Sequencing was done on a sample of CD8+ T cells sorted from blood. The CDR3 region has the DNA TGTGCCAGCCTTTCCATCGCCTACAATGAGCAGTTCTTC. It encodes CASLSIAYNEQFF.